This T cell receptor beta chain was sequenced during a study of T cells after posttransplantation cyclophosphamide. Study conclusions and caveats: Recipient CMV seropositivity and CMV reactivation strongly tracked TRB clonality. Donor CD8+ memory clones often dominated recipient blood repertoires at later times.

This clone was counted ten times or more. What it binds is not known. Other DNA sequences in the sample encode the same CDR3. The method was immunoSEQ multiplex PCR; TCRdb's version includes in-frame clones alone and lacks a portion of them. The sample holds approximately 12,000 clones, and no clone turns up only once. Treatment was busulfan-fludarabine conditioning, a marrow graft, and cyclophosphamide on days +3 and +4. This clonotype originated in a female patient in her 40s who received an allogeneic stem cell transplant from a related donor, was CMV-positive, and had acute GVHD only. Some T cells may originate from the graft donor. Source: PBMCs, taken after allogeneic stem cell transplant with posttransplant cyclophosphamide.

In nucleotides, the CDR3 is TGTGCCAGCGGTTGGGGCGTCGGTCAGCCCCAGCATTTT. Amino acid sequence: CASGWGVGQPQHF. This chain joins TRBV27 and TRBJ1-5, with a possible D match to TRBD1 (5 bases). Germline CDR1 and CDR2: MNHEY and SMNVEV (reference sequence). The CDR3 runs to 13 residues. Trimming cost V 8 bases and J 6 bases, with 14 bases left between them.